What follows is one T cell receptor beta chain and its context. The time point: newly diagnosed, previously untreated cHL patient sample. Starting with thawed PBMCs, CD4+ T cells were purified by magnetic negative selection. The sample is drawn from a study of PD-1 blockade in classical Hodgkin lymphoma. Profiled with immunoSEQ multiplex PCR; TCRdb holds only in-frame clones, not every one. The repertoire holds about 20,000 clones, about 83% seen once, with 1% to 1.5% in the top ten. The V gene's germline CDR1 is MGHRA and CDR2 YSYEKL. The CDR3 covers 13 residues. The ends were cut back, 2 bases at V and 4 bases at J, with 8 bases in the middle.

The V call is TRBV4-1, the J call TRBJ2-5; perhaps TRBD1 as D (5 bases). The receptor's source is a human donor with classical Hodgkin lymphoma. Material: CD4+ T cells from blood. The CDR3 protein is CASSQQGLETQYF. As DNA, the CDR3 is TGCGCCAGCAGCCAACAGGGCTTAGAGACCCAGTACTTC.